The text below deals with one T cell receptor (beta chain). Its antigen is unknown. The library relied on the immunoSEQ multiplex PCR assay. For the multiplex PCR, a mixture combining 60 forward primers for TCR Vbeta segments and 13 reverse primers for TCR Jbeta segments was used. A multiplex PCR assay on genomic DNA amplified the CDR3 region of rearranged TCR beta genes. Amplified TCR beta libraries were sequenced as 87-base-pair reads on the Illumina HiSeq System. The authors processed their data as follows. Across the 670 or so repertoires, a later analysis counted approximately 75 million unique TCR beta chains, approximately 12 million of which were shared by at least two donors. To remove PCR and sequencing errors, raw reads were error-corrected and collapsed into unique sequences using a nearest-neighbor algorithm that merged closely related sequences. To assign V, D and J gene segments, CDR3 sequences were aligned to IMGT reference sequences. For a sequence to be retained, at least a six-nucleotide match to both a V gene segment and a J gene segment was required. Rearrangements were classified as productive when the CDR3 lacked stop codons and remained in frame with V and J, and all other rearrangements were classified as non-productive. Following IMGT convention, CDR3 was defined as the stretch from the second conserved V-encoded cysteine to the conserved J-encoded phenylalanine. In an earlier analysis of 500 to 650 of the donors, sequences lacking an unambiguous match to a single V gene segment were excluded. An earlier analysis of 587 of the donors called V segments functional above 56.7% productive rearrangements and segregating when the between-donor standard deviation exceeded 5%. A statistical classification framework was built to diagnose cytomegalovirus status from the catalog of TCR beta chain sequences. V and J gene assignment, in a later analysis, came from comparing TCR nucleotide sequences with IMGT/GENE-DB human TR gene sequences. Using the TCRdist pipeline, a later analysis assigned CDR3 sequences along with most-parsimonious VDJ recombination scenarios. In a later analysis, each TCR beta chain was defined by its CDR3 amino acid sequence together with its V-gene family, and reads without a unique V-gene family were excluded. A later analysis removed 592 highly shared, low-generation-probability nucleotide sequences to deal with suspected cross-contamination and a sequencing artifact. In a later analysis, a clonal expansion index for each public chain was calculated from normalized within-repertoire ranks of inferred template counts. Generation probabilities in a later analysis came from a VDJ recombination model fitted to out-of-frame rearrangements, and those results were checked against IGoR. A later analysis scored TCR-TCR, TCR-HLA and TCR-CMV co-occurrence with hypergeometric tests, applying a repertoire-size bias correction to TCR pairs. A later analysis estimated false discovery rates by permuting HLA or CMV assignments 20 times. In a later analysis, co-occurring TCRs were grouped using DBSCAN, and TCRdist sequence similarity was added for clustering within HLA-allele-positive subsets. Repertoires with fewer than 30,000 or more than 120,000 public chains were left out of co-occurrence clustering, as were several repertoires with anomalous nucleotide sharing. TCRdb re-hosts the immuneACCESS table, in-frame sequences only. Its copies lack some clones; in the studies checked, an unresolved V gene accounts for under half of them, and the cause for the rest is not known. That table gives V, J and clone size, and the DNA gave D and trimming. This sample's table lists 200,000 or so clones. Around 0.7% of the sample is taken by the ten largest.

The data stem from a study of cytomegalovirus exposure and HLA in healthy donors (dated by TCRdb to 2017 to 2019). General notes on the study: In an earlier analysis of some 550 of the donors, 276 Gb of sequence data and 100 million or so unique TCR beta sequences from roughly 180 million T cells were reported. About 280 gigabases of sequencing data and 70 million to 95 million unique TCR sequences made up an early release that covered under 750 HLA-typed donors. Of the approximately 400 genotyped donors, approximately 83% fell in the genetic ancestry cluster associated with self-reported Caucasian donors. The study was designed to test whether signatures of past pathogen exposure could be identified by cataloging public T cell receptors. Using immunosequencing, the study profiled T cell repertoires from 666 subjects and related those repertoires to cytomegalovirus serostatus. In addition to the first cohort of about 650 subjects, a separate validation cohort of approximately 130 different subjects was used. High-throughput TCR immunosequencing, statistical association of individual TCRs with disease status, and machine learning were combined to predict cytomegalovirus infection status. A later analysis re-analyzed previously published TCR beta repertoires from roughly 690 donors and added high-resolution HLA genotyping to study TCR occurrence patterns. The later analysis used no new phenotypic data to find candidate immune exposures, relying instead on TCR beta sequences and their occurrence across donors. An earlier analysis of approximately 580 of the donors used high-throughput TCR beta sequencing to judge whether each TCR beta V gene segment behaved as functional or pseudogenic. Donor age, sex, ethnicity and CMV serostatus were compiled alongside the repertoire data. A later genetic analysis took genome-wide SNP genotypes for about three fifths of the roughly 670 donors and used that subset as a discovery cohort. All discovery cohort repertoires had been generated on a single sequencing platform. Both class I and class II loci were covered by HLA typing, at four-digit resolution. The number of donors typed differed by locus, with roughly 629-640 for A, B, C, DRB1 and DQB1, more than 500 for DQA1, 600 to 610 for DPA1, and over 400 for DPB1. Four or five DR-DQ haplotypes were treated as single units for association and clustering because of strong linkage in the cohort. Across approximately 400 genotyped donors of the cohort, an average of about 220,000 unique TCR beta nucleotide sequences per donor were sequenced, and 15% to 20% of those sequences were non-productive.

Study-wide conclusions, independent of this receptor: Strong co-occurrence of HLA alleles, especially DR and DQ, made assigning TCR associations to individual alleles difficult. Most CMV-associated TCR beta chains appeared to be HLA-restricted in a later analysis, and the HLA associations seemed to be driven largely by CMV exposure. In an earlier analysis of 587 of the donors, most TCR beta V segments were observed in productive rearrangements about 87% or about 30% of the time, broadly matching IMGT annotations. The sequencing pipeline was judged likely to have produced a cluster of highly shared sequence variants as a technical artifact. A later genetic analysis associated a missense DCLRE1C variant with V-gene and J-gene trimming of TCR beta chains, and an independent cohort replicated the association. A further reported finding was that TCR beta sequences accurately predicted the HLA-A and HLA-B alleles for most subjects in the first cohort. Cytomegalovirus status was reported to be diagnosed by the classifier with high specificity and sensitivity in both the original and validation cohorts. The earlier analysis of some 540 of the donors excluded approximately 15 rarely observed V segments, including chromosome 9 orphons, because counts were too low. A total of 150 to 200 TCR beta chains were listed by the study as associated with cytomegalovirus. The authors suggested that the approach could potentially be generalized to other disease states and immunological phenotypes. HLA typing was unavailable for some donors at each locus, so association tests used only the typed subset. CMV serostatus was the only immune exposure information available for the cohort. A later analysis reported that several top co-occurrence clusters appeared linked to parvovirus B19, influenza, CMV and Epstein-Barr virus. A later analysis found that HLA-associated TCR beta chains were more clonally expanded and had lower generation probabilities than equally common non-associated chains. Three of the identified cytomegalovirus-associated TCR beta chains were confirmed in vitro to be specific for cytomegalovirus antigens. This cohort had only TCR beta chains sequenced, and the lack of alpha or paired-chain data limited which features could be detected. According to a later genetic analysis, donors in an Asian-associated ancestry cluster had fewer N-insertions in productive TCRs than the approximately 650-donor mean. Most TCR sequences were observed very rarely across donors, whereas some public TCRs were present in many individuals. Correlated functional status among segregating V segments might reflect linkage disequilibrium, but an unknown experimental factor could not be ruled out. A later analysis found that TCR association rates varied across HLA loci, with DRB1 alleles showing the most associated TCRs and HLA-C alleles the fewest. The presence/absence analyses assumed that sequencing depth was roughly uniform across donors, and that assumption may not be true. Specific HLA alleles were associated with around 18,000 TCR beta sequences at a false discovery rate of 0.05 in a later analysis.

The cohort was made up of 500 to 850 healthy bone marrow donors. At the time of sampling, all cohort members were nominally healthy, though unrecorded immune exposures were likely present. The donor was CMV seronegative and belonged to the group of approximately 320 seronegative cohort members. A peripheral blood sample was provided by each donor, and peripheral blood mononuclear cells were used for TCR beta sequencing. Genomic DNA was extracted from the blood cell samples with the Qiagen DNeasy Blood Extraction Kit. Sequencing was done on a sample of PBMCs. The TCR sequence derives from a boy between 5 and 17 years old in good health and CMV-seronegative.

The nucleotides read TGTGCCAGCAGTCCGCCTCGCCGTAGCACTGAAGCTTTCTTT. Its translation is CASSPPRRSTEAFF. This receptor chain uses TRBV28 and TRBJ1-1, with no D gene named confidently. CDR1 and CDR2 (MDHEN, SYDVKM) derive from the germline V gene. The CDR3, cysteine through phenylalanine, is 14 amino acids long. Only CDR3 DNA remains: 42 bases, in frame from the first base. The junction carries 14 bases between V and J, which are trimmed by 5 bases and 4 bases respectively.